Listed below are T cell receptor beta chains from one sample, sequenced in a study of control samples from healthy donors and cancer patients. This table comes from immunoSEQ multiplex PCR, and its TCRdb copy is limited to in-frame clones, with some not included. The sample includes 80,000 to 100,000 clones, 85% to 90% of them seen just once. The sequencing sample was made of blood. These receptors all stem from a man aged 30 to 39 in good health. The CDR3 runs from the conserved cysteine through the conserved F or W. A D gene is named only where the DNA matches it firmly. The size of a clone is reported for some rows only, either as once, few or many, or as a class for expanded clones.

CDR3 DNA,CDR3 protein,D gene,J gene,V gene,clone size
TGTGCCAGCTCACTTGGCTGGGTCTCGAGCTCCTACAATGAGCAGTTCTTC,CASSLGWVSSSYNEQFF,NA,TRBJ2-1,TRBV18,NA
TGTGCCAGCAGCAAGACAGGGAGGAGCACTGAAGCTTTCTTT,CASSKTGRSTEAFF,TRBD1,TRBJ1-1,TRBV7-9,few
TGTGCCAGCAGTGAAGGGAGTGGGGTTTTGACCCAGTACTTC,CASSEGSGVLTQYF,NA,TRBJ2-5,TRBV25-1,once
TGTGCCAGCAGCTTGTGGGGGAGGGCCGGGGCAGATACGCAGTATTTT,CASSLWGRAGADTQYF,TRBD2,TRBJ2-3,TRBV5-4,NA
TGTGCCAGCAGCCAATGGGACAGGGGGAACACTGAAGCTTTCTTT,CASSQWDRGNTEAFF,TRBD1,TRBJ1-1,TRBV11-3,NA
TGTGCCATCAGTGAGGAGGGGGTAGCATACAATGAGCAGTTCTTC,CAISEEGVAYNEQFF,NA,TRBJ2-1,TRBV10-3,once
TGTGCCAGCAGACAGGGGGCGAGGGACACTGAAGCTTTCTTT,CASRQGARDTEAFF,TRBD1,TRBJ1-1,TRBV19,NA
TGCGCCAGCAGCCAATGGTTGGGGGACAGGGAATACGAGCAGTACTTC,CASSQWLGDREYEQYF,TRBD1,TRBJ2-7,TRBV4-3,NA
TGTGCCAGCAGCTTAGGGTCTATCTCTGGGGCCAACGTCCTGACTTTC,CASSLGSISGANVLTF,NA,TRBJ2-6,TRBV7-9,NA
TGTGCCAGCAGCGGAACAGGGGGCGGGACTGAAGCTTTCTTT,CASSGTGGGTEAFF,TRBD1,TRBJ1-1,TRBV5-6,NA
TGTGCCAGCAGCCGCAGTTTGTCCTACGAGCAGTACTTC,CASSRSLSYEQYF,NA,TRBJ2-7,TRBV3-1/TRBV3-2,NA
TGTGCCAGCAGCTTAGCAGGGGGCAGAACTGAAGCTTTCTTT,CASSLAGGRTEAFF,TRBD1,TRBJ1-1,TRBV7-8,NA
TGCAGCGTTGAATATGTGACAGGGGGCACTGAAGCTTTCTTT,CSVEYVTGGTEAFF,TRBD1,TRBJ1-1,TRBV29-1,NA
TGTGCCAGCAGCTCATCGGACCGACTTGGCTACACCTTC,CASSSSDRLGYTF,NA,TRBJ1-2,TRBV11-2,NA
TGTGCCAGCAGTGAAGCGGAACTTATTTACAATGAGCAGTTCTTC,CASSEAELIYNEQFF,NA,TRBJ2-1,TRBV6-1,NA
TGTGCCAGCAGCAGGGAGGTAGATCAGCCCCAGCATTTT,CASSREVDQPQHF,NA,TRBJ1-5,TRBV6-5,NA
TGCAGTGCTGGGGTGAACACTGAAGCTTTCTTT,CSAGVNTEAFF,NA,TRBJ1-1,TRBV20-1,NA
TGTGCCAGCAGCTTAGCCGGGACTAGTGTTTACGAGCAGTACTTC,CASSLAGTSVYEQYF,TRBD2,TRBJ2-7,TRBV11-3,NA
TGTGCCATCAGTGAGTCGATACGCATGGCCACTGAAGCTTTCTTT,CAISESIRMATEAFF,NA,TRBJ1-1,TRBV10-3,few
TGTGCCAGCAGTTTTATGGGACTAGCGGGAGGATTTGAGCAGTTCTTC,CASSFMGLAGGFEQFF,TRBD2,TRBJ2-1,TRBV28,NA
TGTGCCAGCAGCCGGGACAGGGGTGGCGAGCAGTACTTC,CASSRDRGGEQYF,TRBD1,TRBJ2-7,TRBV11-2,NA
TGCGCCAGCACCAGTTACGGGACTAGCGGGAGAGCCGAGCAGTACTTC,CASTSYGTSGRAEQYF,TRBD2,TRBJ2-7,TRBV5-1,NA